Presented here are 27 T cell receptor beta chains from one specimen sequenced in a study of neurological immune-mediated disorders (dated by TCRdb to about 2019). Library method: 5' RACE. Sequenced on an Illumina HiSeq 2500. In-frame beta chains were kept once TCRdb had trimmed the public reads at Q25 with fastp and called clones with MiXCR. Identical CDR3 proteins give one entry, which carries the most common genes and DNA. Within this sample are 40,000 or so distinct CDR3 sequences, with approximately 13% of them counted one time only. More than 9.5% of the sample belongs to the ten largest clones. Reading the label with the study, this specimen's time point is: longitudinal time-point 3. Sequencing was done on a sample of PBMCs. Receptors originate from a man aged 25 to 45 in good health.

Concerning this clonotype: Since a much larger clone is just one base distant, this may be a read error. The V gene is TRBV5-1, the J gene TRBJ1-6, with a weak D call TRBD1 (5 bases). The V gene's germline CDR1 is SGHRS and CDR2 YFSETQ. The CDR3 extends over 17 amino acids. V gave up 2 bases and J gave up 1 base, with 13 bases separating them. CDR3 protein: CASSLKTVGSYNSPLHF. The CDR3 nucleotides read TGCGCCAGCAGCTTAAAGACAGTGGGGTCCTATAATTCACCCCTCCACTTT.

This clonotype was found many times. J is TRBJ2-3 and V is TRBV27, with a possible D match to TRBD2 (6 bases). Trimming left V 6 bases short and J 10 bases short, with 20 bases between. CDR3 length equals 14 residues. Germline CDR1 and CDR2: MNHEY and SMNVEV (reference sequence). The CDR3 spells CASSFSGAGFSQYF. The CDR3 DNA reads TGTGCCAGCAGCTTTTCGGGCGCGGGATTCTCGCAGTATTTT.

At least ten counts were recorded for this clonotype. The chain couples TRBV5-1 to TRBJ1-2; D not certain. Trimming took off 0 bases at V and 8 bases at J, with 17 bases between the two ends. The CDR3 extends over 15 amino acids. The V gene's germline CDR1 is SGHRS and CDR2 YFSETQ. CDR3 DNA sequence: TGCGCCAGCAGCTTGGTAGCGGACGGCCGGTGGGGCTACACCTTC. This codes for CASSLVADGRWGYTF.

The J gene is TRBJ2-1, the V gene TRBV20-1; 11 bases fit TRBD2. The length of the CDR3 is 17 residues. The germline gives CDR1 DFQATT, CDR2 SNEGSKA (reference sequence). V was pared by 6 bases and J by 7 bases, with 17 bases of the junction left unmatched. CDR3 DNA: TGCAGTGCAAACCCGGGACTAGCGGAGCCAGGAGGGAATGAGCAGTTCTTC. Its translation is CSANPGLAEPGGNEQFF.

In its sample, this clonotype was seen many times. The DNA for the CDR3 is TGCGCCAGCAGCCATTACAATGAGCAGTTCTTC. Protein: CASSHYNEQFF. The chain is built from TRBV4-1 and TRBJ2-1, with no clear D. V was clipped by 3 bases and J by 4 bases, with 1 base between them. Germline lookup yields CDR1 MGHRA and CDR2 YSYEKL. The CDR3 is made up of 11 amino acids.

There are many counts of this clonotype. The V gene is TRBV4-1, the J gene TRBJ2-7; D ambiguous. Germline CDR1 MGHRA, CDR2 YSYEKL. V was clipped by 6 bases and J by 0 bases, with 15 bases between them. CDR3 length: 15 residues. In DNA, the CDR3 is TGCGCCAGCAGTAGTCCGGACGGATCCTCCTACGAGCAGTACTTC. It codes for CASSSPDGSSYEQYF.

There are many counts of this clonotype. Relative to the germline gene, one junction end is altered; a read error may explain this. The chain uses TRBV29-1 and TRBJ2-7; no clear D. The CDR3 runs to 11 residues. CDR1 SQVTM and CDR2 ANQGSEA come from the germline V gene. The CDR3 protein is CGVQDSYEQYF. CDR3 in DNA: TGCGGCGTCCAAGACTCCTACGAGCAGTACTTC.

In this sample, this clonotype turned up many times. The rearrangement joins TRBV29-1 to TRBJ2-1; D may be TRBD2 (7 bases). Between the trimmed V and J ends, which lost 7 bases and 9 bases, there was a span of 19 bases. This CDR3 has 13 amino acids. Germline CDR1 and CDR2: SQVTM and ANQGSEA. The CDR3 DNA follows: TGCAGCGGCCTTGGACTAGGGGGTGTTGAGCAGTTCTTC. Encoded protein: CSGLGLGGVEQFF.

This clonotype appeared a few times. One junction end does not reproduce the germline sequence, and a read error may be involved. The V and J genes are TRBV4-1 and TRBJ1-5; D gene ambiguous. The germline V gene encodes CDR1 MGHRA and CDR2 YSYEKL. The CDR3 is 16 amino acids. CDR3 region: CTSSQDQNGWDQPQHF. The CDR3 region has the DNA TGCACCAGCAGCCAAGATCAAAACGGGTGGGATCAGCCCCAGCATTTT.

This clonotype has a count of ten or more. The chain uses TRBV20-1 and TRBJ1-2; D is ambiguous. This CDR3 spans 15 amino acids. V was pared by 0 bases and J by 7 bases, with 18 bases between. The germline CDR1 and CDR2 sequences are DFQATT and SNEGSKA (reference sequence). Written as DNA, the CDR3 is TGCAGTGCTAGAGATCAGATGTGTGAGGGCCGTGGCTACACCTTC. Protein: CSARDQMCEGRGYTF.

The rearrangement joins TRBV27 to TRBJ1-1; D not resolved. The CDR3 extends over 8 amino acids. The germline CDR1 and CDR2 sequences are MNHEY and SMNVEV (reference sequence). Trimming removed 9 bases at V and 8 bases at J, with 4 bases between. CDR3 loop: CARSEAFF. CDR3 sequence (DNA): TGTGCCAGGTCAGAAGCTTTCTTT.

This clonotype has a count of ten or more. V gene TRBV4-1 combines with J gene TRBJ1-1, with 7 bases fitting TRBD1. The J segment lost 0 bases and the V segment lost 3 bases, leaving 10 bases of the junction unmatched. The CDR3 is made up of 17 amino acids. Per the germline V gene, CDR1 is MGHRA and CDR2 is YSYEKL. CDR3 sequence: CASSQRGLSTLNTEAFF. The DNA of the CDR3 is TGCGCCAGCAGCCAGAGGGGGCTCAGTACCTTGAACACTGAAGCTTTCTTT.

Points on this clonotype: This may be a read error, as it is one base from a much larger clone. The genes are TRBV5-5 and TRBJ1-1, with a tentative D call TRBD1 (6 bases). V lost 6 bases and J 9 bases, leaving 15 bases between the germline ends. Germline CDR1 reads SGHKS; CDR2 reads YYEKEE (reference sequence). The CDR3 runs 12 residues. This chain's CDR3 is CASNMMGAKAFF. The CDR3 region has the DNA TGTGCCAGCAATATGATGGGGGCTAAAGCTTTCTTT.

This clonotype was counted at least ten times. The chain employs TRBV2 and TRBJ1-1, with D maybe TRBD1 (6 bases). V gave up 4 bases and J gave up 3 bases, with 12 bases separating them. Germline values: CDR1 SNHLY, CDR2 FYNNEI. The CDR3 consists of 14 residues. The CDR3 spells CASSVDRRDTEAFF. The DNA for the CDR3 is TGTGCCAGCAGTGTAGACAGGAGAGACACTGAAGCTTTCTTT. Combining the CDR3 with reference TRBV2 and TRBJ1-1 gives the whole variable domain EPEVTQTPSHQVTQMGQEVILRCVPISNHLYFYWYRQILGQKVEFLVSFYNNEISEKSEIFDDQFSVERPDGSNFTLKIRSTKLEDSAMYFCASSVDRRDTEAFFGQGTRLTVV.

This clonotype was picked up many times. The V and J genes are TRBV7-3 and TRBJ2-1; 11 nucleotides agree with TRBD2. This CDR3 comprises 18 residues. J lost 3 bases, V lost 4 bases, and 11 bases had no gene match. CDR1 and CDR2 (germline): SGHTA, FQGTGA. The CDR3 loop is CASSSSSFLAGGYNEQFF. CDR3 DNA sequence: TGTGCCAGCAGCTCTAGTTCATTTCTAGCGGGGGGCTACAATGAGCAGTTCTTC.

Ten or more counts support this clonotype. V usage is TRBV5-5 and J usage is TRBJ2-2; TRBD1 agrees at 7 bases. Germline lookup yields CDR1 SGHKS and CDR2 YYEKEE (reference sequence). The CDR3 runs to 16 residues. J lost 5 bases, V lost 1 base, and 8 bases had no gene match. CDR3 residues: CASSLNRGVGTGELFF. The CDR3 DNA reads TGTGCCAGCAGCTTGAACAGGGGAGTAGGAACCGGGGAGCTGTTTTTT.

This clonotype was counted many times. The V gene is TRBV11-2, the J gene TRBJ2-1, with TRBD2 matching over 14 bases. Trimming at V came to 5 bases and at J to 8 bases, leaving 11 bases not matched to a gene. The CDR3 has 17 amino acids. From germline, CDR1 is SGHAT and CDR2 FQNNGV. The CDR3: CASSLGTSGRSVHEQFF. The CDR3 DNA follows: TGTGCCAGCAGCCTTGGGACTAGCGGGAGAAGTGTCCATGAGCAGTTCTTC.

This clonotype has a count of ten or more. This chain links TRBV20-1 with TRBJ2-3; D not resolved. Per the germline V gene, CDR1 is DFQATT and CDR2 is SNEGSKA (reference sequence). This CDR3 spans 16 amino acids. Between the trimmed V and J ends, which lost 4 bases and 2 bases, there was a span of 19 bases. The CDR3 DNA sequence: TGCAGTGCTAAATTTCCCCTACTGGCGAACACAGATACGCAGTATTTT. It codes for CSAKFPLLANTDTQYF.

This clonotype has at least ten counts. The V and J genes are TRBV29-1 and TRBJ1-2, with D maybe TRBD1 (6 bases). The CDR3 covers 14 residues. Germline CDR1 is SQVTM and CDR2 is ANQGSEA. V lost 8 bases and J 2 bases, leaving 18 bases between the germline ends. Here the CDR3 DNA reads TGCAGCTATAATACAGGGATATTAAACTATGGCTACACCTTC. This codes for CSYNTGILNYGYTF.

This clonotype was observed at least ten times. CDR3 sequence: CASSYDTQNEQFF. The CDR3, as DNA: TGTGCCAGCAGTTACGATACTCAAAATGAGCAGTTCTTC. The chain carries TRBV6-2 or TRBV6-3 and TRBJ2-1; D gene uncertain. Germline lookup yields CDR1 MNHEY and CDR2 SVGEGT. The CDR3 spans 13 residues. V lost 2 bases and J lost 7, with 9 bases in between.

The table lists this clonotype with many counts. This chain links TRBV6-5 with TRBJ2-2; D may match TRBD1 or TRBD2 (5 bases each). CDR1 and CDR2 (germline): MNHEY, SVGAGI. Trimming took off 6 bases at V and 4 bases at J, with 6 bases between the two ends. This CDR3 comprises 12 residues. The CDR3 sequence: CASRGTTGELFF. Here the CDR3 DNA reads TGTGCCAGCAGGGGGACCACCGGGGAGCTGTTTTTT.

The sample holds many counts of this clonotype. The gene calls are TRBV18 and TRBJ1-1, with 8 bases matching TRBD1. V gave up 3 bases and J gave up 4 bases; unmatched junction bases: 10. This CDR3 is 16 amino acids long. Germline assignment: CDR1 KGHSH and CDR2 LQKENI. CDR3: CASSPSQGARGTEAFF. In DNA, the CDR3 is TGTGCCAGCTCACCCAGCCAGGGGGCGCGGGGCACTGAAGCTTTCTTT.

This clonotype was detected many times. The CDR3 spells CSARDWQRGYEQYF. The CDR3 nucleotides read TGCAGTGCTAGAGATTGGCAGCGGGGGTACGAGCAGTACTTC. The rearrangement links TRBV20-1 to TRBJ2-7, with 8 bases matching TRBD2. Trimming cost V 0 bases and J 4 bases; bases outside gene matches: 5. CDR3 length: 14 amino acids. CDR1 is DFQATT, CDR2 SNEGSKA, per germline (reference sequence).

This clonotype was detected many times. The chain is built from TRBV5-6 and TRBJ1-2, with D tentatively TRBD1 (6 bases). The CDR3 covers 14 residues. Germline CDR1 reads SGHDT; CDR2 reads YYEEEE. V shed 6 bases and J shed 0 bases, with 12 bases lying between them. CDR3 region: CASTLTGSNYGYTF. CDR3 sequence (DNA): TGTGCCAGCACCCTCACAGGGTCTAACTATGGCTACACCTTC.

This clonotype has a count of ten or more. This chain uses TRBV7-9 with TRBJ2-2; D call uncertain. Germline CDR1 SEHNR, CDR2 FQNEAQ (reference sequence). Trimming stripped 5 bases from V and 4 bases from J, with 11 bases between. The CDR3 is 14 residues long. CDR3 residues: CASSPIPGTGELFF. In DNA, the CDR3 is TGTGCCAGCAGCCCAATTCCCGGCACCGGGGAGCTGTTTTTT.

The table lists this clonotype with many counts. In DNA form, the CDR3 reads TGTGCCATCAGTGATACAGACGGATCCTACGAGCAGTACTTC. Encoded protein: CAISDTDGSYEQYF. The genes are TRBV10-3 and TRBJ2-7; D ambiguous. The germline V gene encodes CDR1 ENHRY and CDR2 SYGVKD. Trimming took off 3 bases at V and 1 base at J, with 10 bases between the two ends. This CDR3 region has 14 residues.

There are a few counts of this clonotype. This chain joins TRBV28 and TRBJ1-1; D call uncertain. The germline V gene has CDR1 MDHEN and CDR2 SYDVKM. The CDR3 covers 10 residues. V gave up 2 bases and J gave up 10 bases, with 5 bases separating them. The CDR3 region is CASSLTRAFF. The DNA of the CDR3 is TGTGCCAGCAGTTTAACGAGAGCTTTCTTT.